This note documents a single T cell receptor (beta chain) sequence. This sample was included in a study of control samples from healthy donors and cancer patients. This CDR3 has 14 residues. Germline V gene sequence: CDR1 SGHRS, CDR2 YFSETQ. V was pared by 5 bases and J by 3 bases, with 14 bases between. This table comes from immunoSEQ multiplex PCR, and its TCRdb copy is limited to in-frame clones, with some not included. The sample holds under 200,000 clones, roughly 89% seen once. This sequence joins TRBV5-1 and TRBJ1-1; D possibly corresponds to TRBD1 (5 bases). Sequencing was done on a sample of blood. The source is a woman aged 30 to 39 in good health. The CDR3 loop is CASRGTAWDTEAFF. The CDR3 nucleotides read TGCGCCAGCAGGGGGACGGCCTGGGACACTGAAGCTTTCTTT.